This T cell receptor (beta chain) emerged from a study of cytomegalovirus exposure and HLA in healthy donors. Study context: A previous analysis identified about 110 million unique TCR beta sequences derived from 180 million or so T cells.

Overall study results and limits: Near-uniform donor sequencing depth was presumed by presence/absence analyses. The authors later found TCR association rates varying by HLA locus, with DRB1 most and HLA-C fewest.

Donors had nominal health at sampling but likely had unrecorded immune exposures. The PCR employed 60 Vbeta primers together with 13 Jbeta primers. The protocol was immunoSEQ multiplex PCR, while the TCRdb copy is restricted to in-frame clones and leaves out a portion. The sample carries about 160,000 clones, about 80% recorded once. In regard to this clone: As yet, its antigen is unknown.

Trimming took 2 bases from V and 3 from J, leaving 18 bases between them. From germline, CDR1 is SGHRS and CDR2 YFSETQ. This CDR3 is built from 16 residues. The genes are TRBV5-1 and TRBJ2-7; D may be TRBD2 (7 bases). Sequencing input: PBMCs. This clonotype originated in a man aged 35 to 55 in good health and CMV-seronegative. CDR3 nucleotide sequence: TGCGCCAGCAGCTTAACCGCGGTGGGGGGGCTCTACGAGCAGTACTTC. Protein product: CASSLTAVGGLYEQYF.